This TCR beta chain stems from a study of identical twins. Overall study findings and caveats: Modelling underestimated the level of out-of-frame TCR alpha sharing observed in monozygotic twins.

All donors were healthy, and all were Caucasian. V was pared by 6 bases and J by 7 bases, with 15 bases between. This CDR3 is 13 amino acids long. TCRdb independently ran MiXCR on the 5' RACE reads; one entry per CDR3 protein. Here the sample spans 400,000 to 650,000 distinct CDR3 sequences, roughly a fifth being singletons. This clonotype was recorded a few times. Its antigen is currently unknown. This same sample was also part of a study on T cells expressing NK-cell markers.

The sequence came from a woman under 30 in good health. This chain connects TRBV12-3 or TRBV12-4 to TRBJ1-1; possible D gene TRBD1, 5 bases. Sequencing used CD4+ T cells sorted from blood. As DNA, the CDR3 is TGTGCCAGCAGCCCACAGGCCTGGGGTGAAGCTTTCTTT. Encoded protein: CASSPQAWGEAFF.